The clone carrying this TCR beta chain was recorded many times. Individual cDNA molecules each received unique molecular identifiers attached to them. TCRdb ran MiXCR on the 5' RACE reads and lists one entry per CDR3 protein. This sample has tens of thousands of distinct CDR3 sequences, with less than 8% found just once. These data are taken from a study of early T cells in non-severe SARS-CoV-2 infection. Study summary: Sequenced bulk RNA came from whole blood that was unsorted, and chains were unpaired.

With 6 bases removed from V and 2 bases from J, the gap between germline ends came to 10 bases. Germline V gene lookup returns CDR1 MNHEY and CDR2 SVGAGI. The CDR3 runs to 14 residues. This clonotype was sampled from an adult who was a healthcare worker with PCR-confirmed SARS-CoV-2 infection or an uninfected control (not recorded which). V is TRBV6-5 and J is TRBJ2-2, with D possibly TRBD1 on 6 matching bases. The sample consisted of whole blood. CDR3 DNA sequence: TGTGCCAGCAGGAGGACAGAAAACACCGGGGAGCTGTTTTTT. Translated: CASRRTENTGELFF.